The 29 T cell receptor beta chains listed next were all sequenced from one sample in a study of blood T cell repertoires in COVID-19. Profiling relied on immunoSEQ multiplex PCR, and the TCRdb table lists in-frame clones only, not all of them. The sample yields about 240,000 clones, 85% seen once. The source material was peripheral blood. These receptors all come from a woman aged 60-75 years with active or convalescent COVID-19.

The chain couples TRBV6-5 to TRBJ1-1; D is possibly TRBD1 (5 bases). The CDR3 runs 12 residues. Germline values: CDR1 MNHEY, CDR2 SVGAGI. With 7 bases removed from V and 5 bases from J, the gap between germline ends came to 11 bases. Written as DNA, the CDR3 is TGTGCCAGCACGCGGGGCGGGACTGAAGCTTTCTTT. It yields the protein CASTRGGTEAFF.

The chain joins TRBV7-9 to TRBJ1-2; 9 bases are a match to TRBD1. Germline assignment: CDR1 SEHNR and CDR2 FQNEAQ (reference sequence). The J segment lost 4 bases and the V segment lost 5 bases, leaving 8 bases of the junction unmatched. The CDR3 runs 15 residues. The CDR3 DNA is TGTGCCAGCAGCCCACTCCCGGGACAGGGCTATGGCTACACCTTC. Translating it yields CASSPLPGQGYGYTF.

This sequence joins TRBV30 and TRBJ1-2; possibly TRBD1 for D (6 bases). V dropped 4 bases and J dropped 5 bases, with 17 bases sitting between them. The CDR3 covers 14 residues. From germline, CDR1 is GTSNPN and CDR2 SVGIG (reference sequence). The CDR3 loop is CAWNLKTGRYGYTF. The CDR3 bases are TGTGCCTGGAACCTCAAAACAGGGCGGTATGGCTACACCTTC.

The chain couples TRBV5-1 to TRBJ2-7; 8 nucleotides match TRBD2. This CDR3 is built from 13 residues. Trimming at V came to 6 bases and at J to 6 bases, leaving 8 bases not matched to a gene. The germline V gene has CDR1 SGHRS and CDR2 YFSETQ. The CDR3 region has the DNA TGCGCCAGCACCCCAGCGGGGGCGGGCGAGCAGTACTTC. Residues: CASTPAGAGEQYF.

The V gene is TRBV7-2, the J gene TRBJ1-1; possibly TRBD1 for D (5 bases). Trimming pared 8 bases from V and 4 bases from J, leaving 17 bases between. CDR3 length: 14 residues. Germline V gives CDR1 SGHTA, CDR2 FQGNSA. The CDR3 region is CASSFVGRGTEAFF. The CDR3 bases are TGTGCCAGCTCCTTTGTGGGGCGGGGCACTGAAGCTTTCTTT.

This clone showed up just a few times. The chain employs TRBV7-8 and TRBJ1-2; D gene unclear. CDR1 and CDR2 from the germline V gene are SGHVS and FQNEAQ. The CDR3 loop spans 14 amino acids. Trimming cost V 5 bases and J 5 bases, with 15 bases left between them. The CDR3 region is CASSPQAPSYGYTF. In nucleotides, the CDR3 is TGTGCCAGCAGCCCTCAGGCTCCTTCTTATGGCTACACCTTC.

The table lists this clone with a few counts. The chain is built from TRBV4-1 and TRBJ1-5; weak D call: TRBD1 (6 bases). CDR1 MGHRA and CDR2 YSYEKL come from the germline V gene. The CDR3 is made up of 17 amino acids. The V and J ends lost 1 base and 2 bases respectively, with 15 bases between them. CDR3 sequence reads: CASSQGAGAEGNQPQHF. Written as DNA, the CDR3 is TGCGCCAGCAGCCAAGGGGCAGGGGCGGAGGGCAATCAGCCCCAGCATTTT.

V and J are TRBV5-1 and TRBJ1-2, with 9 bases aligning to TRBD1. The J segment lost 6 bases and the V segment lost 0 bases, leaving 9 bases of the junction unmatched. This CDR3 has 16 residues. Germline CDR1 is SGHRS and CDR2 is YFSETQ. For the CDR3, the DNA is TGCGCCAGCAGCTTGGGGACAGGGGCCGACGTTGATGGCTACACCTTC. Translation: CASSLGTGADVDGYTF.

DNA of the CDR3: TGTGCCAGCTCACCCGACCGGGGGGCTTTCTTT. The encoded protein is CASSPDRGAFF. V gene TRBV18 combines with J gene TRBJ1-1, with D perhaps TRBD1 (5 bases). The germline V and J ends were trimmed by 3 bases and 11 bases, with 10 bases remaining between them. This CDR3 contains 11 residues. The germline V gene has CDR1 KGHSH and CDR2 LQKENI.

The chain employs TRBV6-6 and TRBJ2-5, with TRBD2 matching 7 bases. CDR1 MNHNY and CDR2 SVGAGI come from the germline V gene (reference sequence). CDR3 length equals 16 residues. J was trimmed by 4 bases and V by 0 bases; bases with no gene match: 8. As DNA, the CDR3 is TGTGCCAGCAGTTACTCCCCTAGCGGTAACCTAGAGACCCAGTACTTC. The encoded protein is CASSYSPSGNLETQYF.

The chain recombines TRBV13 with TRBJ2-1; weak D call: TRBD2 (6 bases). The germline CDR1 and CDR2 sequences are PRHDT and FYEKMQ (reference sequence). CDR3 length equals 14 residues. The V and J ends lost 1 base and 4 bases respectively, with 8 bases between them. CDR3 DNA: TGTGCCAGCAGCTTAGAGCGGGTTTACAATGAGCAGTTCTTC. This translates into CASSLERVYNEQFF. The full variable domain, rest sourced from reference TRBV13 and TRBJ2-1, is AAGVIQSPRHLIKEKRETATLKCYPIPRHDTVYWYQQGPGQDPQFLISFYEKMQSDKGSIPDRFSAQQFSDYHSELNMSSLELGDSALYFCASSLERVYNEQFFGPGTRLTVL.

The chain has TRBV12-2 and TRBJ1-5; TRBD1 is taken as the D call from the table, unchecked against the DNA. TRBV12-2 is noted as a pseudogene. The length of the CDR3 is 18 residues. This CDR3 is CASRLAQGVLLGNQPQHF. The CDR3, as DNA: TGTGCAAGTCGCTTAGCCCAGGGGGTTCTTCTGGGCAATCAGCCCCAGCATTTT.

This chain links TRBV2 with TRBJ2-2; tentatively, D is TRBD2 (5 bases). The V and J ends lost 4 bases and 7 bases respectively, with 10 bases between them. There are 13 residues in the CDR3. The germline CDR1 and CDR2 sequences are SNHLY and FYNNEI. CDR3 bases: TGTGCCAGCAGTGGAGGGCCTGGCGGGGAGCTGTTTTTT. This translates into CASSGGPGGELFF.

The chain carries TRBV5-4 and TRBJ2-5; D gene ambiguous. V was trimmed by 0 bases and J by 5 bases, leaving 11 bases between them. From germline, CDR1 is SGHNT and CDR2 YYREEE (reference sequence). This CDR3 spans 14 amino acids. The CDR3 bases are TGTGCCAGCAGCTTGGCCTCCTCCGGGGAGACCCAGTACTTC. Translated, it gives CASSLASSGETQYF.

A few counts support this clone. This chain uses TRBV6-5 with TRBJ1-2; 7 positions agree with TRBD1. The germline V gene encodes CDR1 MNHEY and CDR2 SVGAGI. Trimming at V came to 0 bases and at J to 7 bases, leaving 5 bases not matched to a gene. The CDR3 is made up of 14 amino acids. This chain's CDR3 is CASSYSTGESGYTF. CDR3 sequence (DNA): TGTGCCAGCAGTTACTCCACAGGGGAAAGTGGCTACACCTTC.

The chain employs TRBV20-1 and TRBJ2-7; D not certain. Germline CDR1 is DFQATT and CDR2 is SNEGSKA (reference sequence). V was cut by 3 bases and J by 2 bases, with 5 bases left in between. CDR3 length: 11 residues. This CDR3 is CSASDTYEQYF. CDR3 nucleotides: TGCAGTGCTAGCGACACCTACGAGCAGTACTTC.

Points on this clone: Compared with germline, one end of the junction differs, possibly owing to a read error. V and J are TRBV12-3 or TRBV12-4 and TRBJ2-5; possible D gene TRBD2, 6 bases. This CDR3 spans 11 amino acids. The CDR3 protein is CASRGWDFLNF. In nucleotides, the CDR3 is TGTGCCAGCAGGGGGTGGGACTTTCTAAACTTC.

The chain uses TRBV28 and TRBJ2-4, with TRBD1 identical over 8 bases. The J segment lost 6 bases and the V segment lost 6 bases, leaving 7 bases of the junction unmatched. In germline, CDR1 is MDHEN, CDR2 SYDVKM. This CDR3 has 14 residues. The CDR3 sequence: CASSGPGGLNIQYF. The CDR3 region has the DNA TGTGCCAGCAGCGGCCCAGGGGGCCTAAACATTCAGTACTTC.

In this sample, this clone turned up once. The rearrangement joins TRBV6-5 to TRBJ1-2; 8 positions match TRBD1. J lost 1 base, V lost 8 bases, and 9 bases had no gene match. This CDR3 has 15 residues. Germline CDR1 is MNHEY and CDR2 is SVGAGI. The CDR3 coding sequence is TGTGCCAGCGTCAGCCAGGGGGCGAATAACTATGGCTACACCTTC. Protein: CASVSQGANNYGYTF.

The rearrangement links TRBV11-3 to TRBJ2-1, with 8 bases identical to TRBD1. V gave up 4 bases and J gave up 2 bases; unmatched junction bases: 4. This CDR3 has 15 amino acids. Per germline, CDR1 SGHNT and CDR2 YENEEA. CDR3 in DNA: TGTGCCAGCAGCTCCGGGACAGGTACCTACAATGAGCAGTTCTTC. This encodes CASSSGTGTYNEQFF.

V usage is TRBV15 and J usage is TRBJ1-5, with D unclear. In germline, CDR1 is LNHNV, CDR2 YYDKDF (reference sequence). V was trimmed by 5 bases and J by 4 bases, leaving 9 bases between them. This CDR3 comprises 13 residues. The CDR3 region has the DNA TGTGCCACCAGCTCGGCGGGAAATCAGCCCCAGCATTTT. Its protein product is CATSSAGNQPQHF.

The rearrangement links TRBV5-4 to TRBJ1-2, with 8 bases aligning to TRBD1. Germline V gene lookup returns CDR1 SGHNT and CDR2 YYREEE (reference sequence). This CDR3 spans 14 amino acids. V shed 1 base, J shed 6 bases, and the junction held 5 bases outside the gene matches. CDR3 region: CASSLILGQDGYTF. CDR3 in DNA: TGTGCCAGCAGCTTGATCCTGGGACAGGATGGCTACACCTTC.

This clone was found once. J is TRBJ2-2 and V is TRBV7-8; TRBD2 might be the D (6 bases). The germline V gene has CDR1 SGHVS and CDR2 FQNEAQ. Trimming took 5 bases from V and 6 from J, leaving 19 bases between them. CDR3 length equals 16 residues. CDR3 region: CASSLGGAQTPGELFF. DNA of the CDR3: TGTGCCAGCAGCCTTGGAGGGGCCCAGACCCCCGGGGAGCTGTTTTTT.

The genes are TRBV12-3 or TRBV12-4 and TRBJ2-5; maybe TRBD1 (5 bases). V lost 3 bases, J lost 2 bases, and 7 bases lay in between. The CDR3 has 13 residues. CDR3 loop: CASSFGAQETQYF. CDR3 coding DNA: TGTGCCAGCAGTTTTGGGGCACAAGAGACCCAGTACTTC.

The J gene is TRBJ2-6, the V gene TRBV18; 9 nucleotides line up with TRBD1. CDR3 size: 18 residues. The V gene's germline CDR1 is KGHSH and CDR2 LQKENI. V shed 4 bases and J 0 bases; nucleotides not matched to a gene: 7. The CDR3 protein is CASSLDRTGDSGANVLTF. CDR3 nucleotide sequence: TGTGCCAGCTCACTCGACAGGACAGGGGACTCTGGGGCCAACGTCCTGACTTTC.

In DNA, the CDR3 is TGCAGCGTTGGGGACAGCCCATCCGGGGAGCTGTTTTTT. This codes for CSVGDSPSGELFF. The chain carries TRBV29-1 and TRBJ2-2; 7 bases are a match to TRBD1. V lost 4 bases to trimming and J lost 6 bases; unmatched junction nucleotides: 5. CDR1 SQVTM and CDR2 ANQGSEA come from the germline V gene. The CDR3 length is 13 residues.

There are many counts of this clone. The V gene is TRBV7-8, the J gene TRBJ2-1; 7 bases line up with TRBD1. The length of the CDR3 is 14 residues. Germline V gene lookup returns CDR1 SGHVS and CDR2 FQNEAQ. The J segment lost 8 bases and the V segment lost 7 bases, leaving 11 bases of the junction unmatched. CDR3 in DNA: TGTGCCAGCACAGAGGGGACAGCTCTCCATGAGCAGTTCTTC. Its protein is CASTEGTALHEQFF.

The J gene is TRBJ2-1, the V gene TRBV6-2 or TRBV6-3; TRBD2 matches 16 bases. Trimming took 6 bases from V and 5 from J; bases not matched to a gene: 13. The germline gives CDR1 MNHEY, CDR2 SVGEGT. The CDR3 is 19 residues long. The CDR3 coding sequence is TGTGCCAGCAGCCCCCCGGGACTAGCGGGAGGGGGTTGGGACAATGAGCAGTTCTTC. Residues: CASSPPGLAGGGWDNEQFF.

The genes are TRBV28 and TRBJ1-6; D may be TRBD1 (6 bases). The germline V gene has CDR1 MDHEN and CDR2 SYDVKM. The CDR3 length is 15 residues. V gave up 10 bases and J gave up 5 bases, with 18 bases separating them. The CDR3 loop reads CATQRATGHNSPLHF. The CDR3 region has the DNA TGTGCCACCCAGAGGGCGACAGGACATAATTCACCCCTCCACTTT.